These T cell receptor beta chains were read from a single sample in a study of CD8+ T cells in alopecia areata. Sequencing was performed with immunoSEQ multiplex PCR; in TCRdb, only in-frame clones are kept and a portion is missing. The data show about 190,000 clones, over 60% seen once. Material: CD4+ T cells sorted from blood, obtained at week 4, from a patient treated with tofacitinib. The receptors were gathered from a human donor with alopecia areata. Each CDR3 is given with its conserved first and last residue. A D gene is named only where the DNA matches it firmly. Size tells how often a clone was seen (once, few, many) or the class of an expanded clone, and some rows leave it out.

D gene	V gene	CDR3 length	clone size	J gene	CDR3 protein	CDR3 DNA
TRBD1	TRBV5-1	15	NA	TRBJ2-2	CASSMGQGVPGELFF	TGCGCCAGCAGCATGGGACAGGGTGTCCCCGGGGAGCTGTTTTTT
NA	TRBV29-1	14	few	TRBJ1-1	CSVAASTPNTEAFF	TGCAGCGTTGCCGCCTCTACCCCGAACACTGAAGCTTTCTTT
NA	TRBV7-9	16	few	TRBJ2-2	CASSLTRFANTGELFF	TGTGCCAGCAGCTTAACGCGGTTCGCGAACACCGGGGAGCTGTTTTTT
NA	TRBV4-3	17	few	TRBJ2-7	CASSQDHRGDFSYEQYF	TGCGCCAGCAGCCAAGATCATCGAGGGGACTTTTCGTACGAGCAGTACTTC
NA	TRBV28	14	few	TRBJ1-1	CASSLVHPNTEAFF	TGTGCCAGCAGTTTAGTACATCCGAACACTGAAGCTTTCTTT
NA	TRBV5-6	16	NA	TRBJ2-2	CASSLGPDANTGELFF	TGTGCCAGCAGCCTTGGCCCAGACGCGAACACCGGGGAGCTGTTTTTT
NA	TRBV6-5	12	NA	TRBJ2-2	CASKTNTGELFF	TGTGCCAGCAAAACGAACACCGGGGAGCTGTTTTTT
NA	TRBV29-1	13	few	TRBJ1-2	CSVGTLGTEGYTF	TGCAGCGTTGGAACCCTAGGGACGGAGGGCTACACCTTC
NA	TRBV4-1	15	NA	TRBJ1-4	CASSQDFETNEKLFF	TGCGCCAGCAGCCAAGATTTTGAGACTAATGAAAAACTGTTTTTT
NA	TRBV7-3	14	NA	TRBJ2-2	CASSFTANTGELFF	TGTGCCAGCAGCTTTACCGCGAACACCGGGGAGCTGTTTTTT
NA	TRBV29-1	14	NA	TRBJ2-5	CSVEDWVVRQTQYF	TGCAGCGTTGAAGATTGGGTAGTCAGGCAGACCCAGTACTTC
TRBD2	TRBV29-1	13	NA	TRBJ2-3	CSVGPGGTDTQYF	TGCAGCGTCGGTCCCGGGGGGACAGATACGCAGTATTTT
NA	TRBV6-5	15	NA	TRBJ2-6	CASSARYSGANVLTF	TGTGCCAGCAGCGCGAGGTACTCTGGGGCCAACGTCCTGACTTTC
TRBD2	TRBV27	16	NA	TRBJ2-5	CASRRALAGLQETQYF	TGTGCCAGCAGGCGGGCACTAGCGGGGCTCCAAGAGACCCAGTACTTC
TRBD1	TRBV18	14	NA	TRBJ2-7	CASSPLGQVYEQYF	TGTGCCAGCTCACCCCTGGGACAGGTCTACGAGCAGTACTTC
NA	TRBV9	12	few	TRBJ2-1	CASSATYNEQFF	TGTGCCAGCAGCGCAACCTACAATGAGCAGTTCTTC
TRBD1	TRBV7-9	14	NA	TRBJ1-4	CASRRQGAWEKLFF	TGTGCCAGTCGTCGACAGGGGGCGTGGGAAAAACTGTTTTTT
NA	TRBV7-9	15	NA	TRBJ2-4	CASSSSGLAKNIQYF	TGTGCCAGCAGCTCATCGGGTCTAGCCAAAAACATTCAGTACTTC
NA	TRBV2	12	NA	TRBJ1-2	CASSGSTGWARF	TGTGCCAGCAGCGGATCCACAGGCTGGGCCCGCTTC
NA	TRBV2	15	NA	TRBJ1-6	CASSRTALYNSPLHF	TGTGCCAGCAGTCGGACAGCGCTTTATAATTCACCCCTCCACTTT
TRBD2	TRBV29-1	15	NA	TRBJ2-2	CSVELAGSETGELFF	TGCAGCGTTGAGTTAGCGGGCTCGGAGACCGGGGAGCTGTTTTTT
NA	TRBV2	13	NA	TRBJ2-2	CASSGPGIGELFF	TGTGCCAGCAGCGGACCAGGGATCGGGGAGCTGTTTTTT
NA	TRBV7-9	14	few	TRBJ2-7	CASRDTRFSYEQYF	TGTGCCAGCAGGGACACCCGCTTCTCCTACGAGCAGTACTTC
NA	TRBV5-1	14	NA	TRBJ2-3	CASSNGRSLDTQYF	TGCGCCAGCAGCAACGGACGGAGTTTGGATACGCAGTATTTT
TRBD2	TRBV29-1	15	NA	TRBJ2-5	CSGGGTSGNLGTQYF	TGCAGCGGCGGGGGGACTAGCGGGAACCTAGGGACCCAGTACTTC
NA	TRBV30	13	NA	TRBJ1-2	CAWTHTGTYGYTF	TGTGCCTGGACCCACACTGGGACCTATGGCTACACCTTC
TRBD1	TRBV19	15	NA	TRBJ1-5	CASSPQGQGNQPQHF	TGTGCCAGTAGTCCCCAGGGACAGGGTAATCAGCCCCAGCATTTT
NA	TRBV29-1	12	NA	TRBJ2-7	CSVTGPSYEQYF	TGCAGCGTCACTGGACCTTCCTACGAGCAGTACTTC
NA	TRBV25-1	17	NA	TRBJ1-4	CASSEGSGGATNEKLFF	TGTGCCAGCAGTGAAGGATCAGGAGGTGCAACTAATGAAAAACTGTTTTTT
TRBD1	TRBV23-1	16	few	TRBJ1-6	CASTLGEGALSLSLHF	TGCGCCAGCACTTTGGGGGAGGGGGCGCTTTCCCTCTCCCTCCACTTT
NA	TRBV11-2	12	NA	TRBJ2-5	CASSPSPETQYF	TGTGCCAGCAGCCCGTCACCGGAGACCCAGTACTTC
TRBD2	TRBV5-1	17	NA	TRBJ2-2	CASSLPPSGANTGELFF	TGCGCCAGCAGCCTACCGCCTAGCGGGGCAAACACCGGGGAGCTGTTTTTT
NA	TRBV25-1	12	few	TRBJ1-1	CASSGYMGEAFF	TGTGCCAGCAGTGGTTATATGGGTGAAGCTTTCTTT
NA	TRBV4-3	17	NA	TRBJ1-5	CASSQLTERGPHQPQHF	TGCGCCAGCAGCCAGTTAACAGAGCGAGGACCCCATCAGCCCCAGCATTTT
TRBD1	TRBV29-1	13	NA	TRBJ1-2	CSAQGQVGDGYTF	TGCAGCGCCCAGGGACAGGTGGGGGATGGCTACACCTTC
TRBD1	TRBV10-3	14	few	TRBJ2-5	CAISFGTGLETQYF	TGTGCCATCAGTTTTGGGACAGGGCTAGAGACCCAGTACTTC
NA	TRBV23-1	11	NA	TRBJ2-3	CARGRADTQYF	TGCGCCAGGGGGAGAGCAGATACGCAGTATTTT
NA	TRBV5-1	16	NA	TRBJ2-2	CASSLDRGPPDGELFF	TGCGCCAGCAGCTTGGACCGGGGGCCCCCGGATGGGGAGCTGTTTTTT
NA	TRBV7-2	11	NA	TRBJ2-1	CASSLAGEKFF	TGTGCCAGCAGCTTAGCCGGGGAGAAGTTCTTC
TRBD1	TRBV6-5	14	NA	TRBJ2-7	CASSSRDSSYEQYF	TGTGCCAGCAGTTCGAGGGACAGCTCCTACGAGCAGTACTTC
NA	TRBV7-2	13	NA	TRBJ2-7	CASSQGTFYEQYF	TGTGCCAGCAGCCAAGGGACATTCTACGAGCAGTACTTC
TRBD1	TRBV28	16	NA	TRBJ2-2	CASSLAGTAYTGELFF	TGTGCCAGCAGCCTAGCCGGGACAGCGTACACCGGGGAGCTGTTTTTT
NA	TRBV29-1	12	NA	TRBJ1-1	CSVAGVDTEAFF	TGCAGCGTTGCGGGGGTAGACACTGAAGCTTTCTTT
NA	TRBV7-2	14	NA	TRBJ1-2	CASSLSGRSYGYTF	TGTGCCAGCAGCTTAAGTGGCAGAAGCTATGGCTACACCTTC
NA	TRBV5-1	14	few	TRBJ1-2	CASSRTDGDYGYTF	TGCGCCAGCAGCAGGACAGACGGGGACTATGGCTACACCTTC
NA	TRBV20-1	10	NA	TRBJ2-5	CSAPSETQYF	TGCAGTGCGCCGTCGGAGACCCAGTACTTC
NA	TRBV2	16	NA	TRBJ2-7	CASSVSYGTSSYEQYF	TGTGCCAGCAGTGTTTCTTACGGAACAAGCTCCTACGAGCAGTACTTC